The 29 T cell receptor beta chains in this list originate from one sample, sequenced in a study of T cells in Graves' hyperthyroidism and ophthalmopathy. Researchers amplified the TCR beta CDR3 regions from RNA transcripts. The study used the HTBI primer set for a first-round RT-PCR of the TCR CDR3. TCRdb re-analysed the multiplex PCR reads in MiXCR, keeping a single row per CDR3 protein. The table lists approximately 210,000 distinct CDR3 sequences, roughly 15% of them singletons. The specimen sequenced was blood. The receptor source for this set is a man aged 50 to 60 with Graves' hyperthyroidism.

This clonotype was detected many times. This chain joins TRBV18 and TRBJ2-5, with 7 positions matching TRBD2. The germline CDR1 and CDR2 sequences are KGHSH and LQKENI. With V trimmed by 2 bases and J by 1 base, 4 bases remained unmatched. The CDR3 runs 15 residues. The CDR3 protein is CASSPSGGGQETQYF. The CDR3 region has the DNA TGTGCCAGCTCACCAAGCGGCGGGGGCCAAGAGACCCAGTACTTC. The complete variable domain, with remaining parts taken from reference TRBV18 and TRBJ2-5, reads NAGVMQNPRHLVRRRGQEARLRCSPMKGHSHVYWYRQLPEEGLKFMVYLQKENIIDESGMPKERFSAEFPKEGPSILRIQQVVRGDSAAYFCASSPSGGGQETQYFGPGTRLLVL.

This chain joins TRBV28 and TRBJ1-1, with unresolved D. V was pared by 5 bases and J by 4 bases, with 20 bases between. Per the germline V gene, CDR1 is MDHEN and CDR2 is SYDVKM. The CDR3 contains 16 residues. CDR3: CASSLHLTRVGTEAFF. CDR3 in DNA: TGTGCCAGCAGTCTACATCTGACACGGGTGGGCACTGAAGCTTTCTTT.

The chain is built from TRBV4-3 and TRBJ2-1; no reliable D call. The CDR3 length is 14 residues. Germline V lookup: CDR1 LGHNA, CDR2 YSLEER. The germline V and J ends were trimmed by 0 bases and 9 bases, with 12 bases remaining between them. The CDR3 loop is CASSQDLSLSEQFF. Written as DNA, the CDR3 is TGCGCCAGCAGCCAAGATTTGAGTCTGAGTGAGCAGTTCTTC.

This clonotype has more than one count but fewer than ten. The chain has TRBV7-9 and TRBJ2-1; TRBD2 matches at 13 bases. This CDR3 has 17 residues. The V segment lost 6 bases and the J segment 7 bases; nucleotides outside the gene matches: 12. Germline V gives CDR1 SEHNR, CDR2 FQNEAQ (reference sequence). Here the CDR3 reads CASRAPWTSGSQNEQFF. The CDR3 region has the DNA TGTGCCAGCAGGGCTCCGTGGACTAGCGGGAGTCAGAATGAGCAGTTCTTC.

This clonotype was observed at least ten times. This is likely a read error, given that the CDR3 carries no conserved phenylalanine or tryptophan at its end. The chain couples TRBV18 to TRBJ1-1; D not resolved. This CDR3 spans 14 amino acids. With 2 bases removed from V and 0 bases from J, the gap between germline ends came to 7 bases. Germline assignment: CDR1 KGHSH and CDR2 LQKENI. This chain's CDR3 is CASSPGVMNTEAFL. CDR3 nucleotides: TGTGCCAGCTCACCAGGCGTAATGAACACTGAAGCTTTCCTT.

The sample holds many counts of this clonotype. The chain joins TRBV11-2 to TRBJ2-7, with a tentative D call TRBD1 (5 bases). V lost 4 bases and J lost 6, with 22 bases in between. The CDR3 sequence is 16 residues long. CDR1 is SGHAT and CDR2 is FQNNGV in the germline V gene. In DNA form, the CDR3 reads TGTGCCAGCAGCTCTTTGTTAGGGGCCGGAGTTGGCGAGCAGTACTTC. Its translation is CASSSLLGAGVGEQYF.

This clonotype was seen ten or more times. The rearrangement joins TRBV3-1 to TRBJ1-3, with D uncertain. V lost 4 bases and J lost 0, with 10 bases in between. The CDR3 loop spans 15 amino acids. Germline assignment: CDR1 LGHDT and CDR2 YNNKEL (reference sequence). This CDR3 is CASSRYRDSGNTIYF. DNA of the CDR3: TGTGCCAGCAGCCGGTACAGAGACTCTGGAAACACCATATATTTT.

A word on this clonotype: A much larger clone differs from this one at a single base, so this may be a read error. The chain uses TRBV3-1 and TRBJ1-2; D might be TRBD1 (6 bases). In germline, CDR1 is LGHDT, CDR2 YNNKEL (reference sequence). The CDR3 covers 13 residues. The CDR3 nucleotides read TGTGCCAGCAGCTTAGAGACAGGCGGTGGCTACGCCTTC. This gives the protein CASSLETGGGYAF.

This clonotype was seen ten or more times. The chain combines TRBV12-3 or TRBV12-4 with TRBJ2-1, with 8 bases that match TRBD2. The CDR3 spans 17 residues. Unmatched junction bases numbered 11, after V lost 2 bases and J lost 5 bases. The CDR3 region is CASSLQGPGTRHNEQFF. In nucleotides, the CDR3 is TGTGCCAGCAGTTTACAGGGCCCCGGGACTAGGCACAATGAGCAGTTCTTC.

This clonotype was found many times. The chain joins TRBV5-1 to TRBJ2-3, with a tentative D call TRBD1 (6 bases). The CDR3 covers 13 residues. V lost 6 bases to trimming and J lost 0 bases, with 8 bases between them. Germline V gene lookup returns CDR1 SGHRS and CDR2 YFSETQ. The CDR3 spells CASNQGSTDTQYF. The CDR3 nucleotides read TGCGCCAGCAACCAGGGGAGCACAGATACGCAGTATTTT.

This clonotype was counted at least ten times. The gene calls are TRBV20-1 and TRBJ2-5; 11 bases align to TRBD2. Per germline, CDR1 DFQATT and CDR2 SNEGSKA (reference sequence). The CDR3 loop spans 16 amino acids. Losses at the gene ends were 1 base for V and 2 bases for J; bases not matched to a gene: 6. The CDR3 region has the DNA TGCAGTGCTAGAGCACCTAGCGGGAGGATTCAAGAGACCCAGTACTTC. Translating gives CSARAPSGRIQETQYF.

This clonotype was counted many times. The chain employs TRBV6-2 or TRBV6-3 and TRBJ1-1; 9 positions agree with TRBD1. The CDR3 length is 15 residues. Germline V gene sequence: CDR1 MNHEY, CDR2 SVGEGT. J lost 3 bases, V lost 5 bases, and 7 bases had no gene match. CDR3 sequence (DNA): TGTGCCAGCAGTCCCAGGGACAGGGTCGACACTGAAGCTTTCTTT. Protein product: CASSPRDRVDTEAFF.

This clonotype appeared many times. The gene calls are TRBV12-3 or TRBV12-4 and TRBJ2-3, with TRBD2 matching over 9 bases. CDR3 length: 16 amino acids. V shed 6 bases and J 4 bases; nucleotides not matched to a gene: 11. The CDR3 is CASSPWGGRAADTQYF. The CDR3 DNA reads TGTGCCAGCAGCCCCTGGGGCGGGAGGGCCGCAGATACGCAGTATTTT.

The J gene is TRBJ2-1, the V gene TRBV4-2, with 9 bases that match TRBD2. V was pared by 1 base and J by 8 bases, with 12 bases of the junction left unmatched. Germline assignment: CDR1 LGHNA and CDR2 YNFKEQ. The CDR3 is 17 residues long. Here the CDR3 DNA reads TGTGCCAGCAGCCAAGGGAGACTAGCGGAGGGCCCGGATGAGCAGTTCTTC. Translated: CASSQGRLAEGPDEQFF.

V gene TRBV28 combines with J gene TRBJ1-5, with TRBD1 as a possible D gene (6 bases). The ends were cut back, 6 bases at V and 4 bases at J, with 16 bases in the middle. The CDR3 loop spans 15 amino acids. The germline V gene encodes CDR1 MDHEN and CDR2 SYDVKM. The CDR3 protein is CASRQSGTQNQPQHF. CDR3 in DNA: TGTGCCAGCAGACAGTCCGGGACACAGAATCAGCCCCAGCATTTT.

This clonotype showed up just a few times. This rearrangement joins TRBV6-1 to TRBJ1-6, with a weak D call TRBD1 (6 bases). The CDR3 spans 12 residues. Trimming shortened V by 4 bases and J by 8 bases, and 6 bases separated the two germline ends. Germline V gene data show CDR1 as MNHNS and CDR2 as SASEGT. The CDR3: CASSGQDSPLHF. As DNA, the CDR3 is TGTGCCAGCAGTGGACAGGATTCACCCCTCCACTTT.

For this clonotype: This may be a read error: a much more frequent sequence differs by one nucleotide. The chain is built from TRBV2 and TRBJ2-7; 8 bases match TRBD1. Trimming cost V 8 bases and J 7 bases; bases outside gene matches: 25. CDR1 is SNHLY, CDR2 FYNNEI, per germline. The CDR3 spans 18 residues. The CDR3 sequence is CASGRFPVAGGPSTEQYF. The CDR3 nucleotides are TGTGCCAGCGGACGGTTCCCGGTGGCAGGGGGCCCATCGACGGAGCAGTACTTC.

This clonotype turned up a few times. The chain combines TRBV7-9 with TRBJ1-2, with D tentatively TRBD1 (6 bases). This CDR3 comprises 14 residues. Looked up from germline, CDR1 is SEHNR and CDR2 is FQNEAQ (reference sequence). V dropped 5 bases and J dropped 1 base, with 11 bases sitting between them. The DNA for the CDR3 is TGTGCCAGCAGCCCCGGACAGAATAACTATGGCTACACCTTC. Encoded protein: CASSPGQNNYGYTF.

The chain joins TRBV4-3 to TRBJ1-2, with 11 bases matching TRBD1. The V gene's germline CDR1 is LGHNA and CDR2 YSLEER. The CDR3 covers 16 residues. V lost 1 base, J lost 2 bases, and 3 bases stayed unmatched. The CDR3 protein is CASSQVRTGGNYGYTF. CDR3 bases: TGCGCCAGCAGCCAAGTGAGGACAGGGGGCAACTATGGCTACACCTTC.

V and J are TRBV5-5 and TRBJ2-4, with D possibly TRBD1 on 5 matching bases. Deletions cut 0 bases from V and 7 bases from J, with 11 bases between. The CDR3 has 14 amino acids. The germline V gene encodes CDR1 SGHKS and CDR2 YYEKEE (reference sequence). The CDR3 protein is CASSLASQENIQYF. The CDR3 nucleotides are TGTGCCAGCAGCTTGGCTTCACAGGAGAACATTCAGTACTTC.

This clonotype has just a few counts. The rearrangement links TRBV6-6 to TRBJ2-3; the D gene is possibly TRBD2 (6 bases). Trimming pared 2 bases from V and 4 bases from J, leaving 10 bases between. The CDR3 has 14 amino acids. The germline gives CDR1 MNHNY, CDR2 SVGAGI (reference sequence). The CDR3 spells CASSYRREADTQYF. In nucleotides, the CDR3 is TGTGCCAGCAGTTACAGGAGGGAGGCAGATACGCAGTATTTT.

In this sample, this clonotype turned up many times. DNA for the CDR3: TGTGCCACCAGTGATTCGGTAGAAGAAAAACTGTTTTTT. It is translated as CATSDSVEEKLFF. The chain uses TRBV24-1 and TRBJ1-4; D is uncertain. Between the trimmed V and J ends, which lost 2 bases and 8 bases, there was a span of 8 bases. CDR3 length equals 13 residues. The germline gives CDR1 KGHDR, CDR2 SFDVKD.

This clonotype was recorded a few times. The CDR3 sequence: CASRVQRLADTGELFF. CDR3 in DNA: TGTGCCAGCAGGGTCCAGAGACTTGCTGACACCGGGGAGCTGTTTTTT. V is TRBV2 and J is TRBJ2-2, with no clear D. CDR1 and CDR2 from the germline V gene are SNHLY and FYNNEI. With 6 bases removed from V and 3 bases from J, the gap between germline ends came to 17 bases. This CDR3 comprises 16 residues.

Many counts were recorded for this clonotype. The V gene is TRBV20-1, the J gene TRBJ2-7; 7 bases map to TRBD1. Per germline, CDR1 DFQATT and CDR2 SNEGSKA (reference sequence). V lost 6 bases and J lost 5; bases outside the gene matches: 4. The CDR3 length is 11 residues. The chain's CDR3 is CSAEQGNEQYF. As DNA, the CDR3 is TGCAGTGCGGAACAGGGGAACGAGCAGTACTTC.

The chain uses TRBV10-3 and TRBJ2-1, with D perhaps matching TRBD2 (8 bases). V was cut by 6 bases and J by 6 bases, with 24 bases left in between. CDR1 and CDR2 (germline): ENHRY, SYGVKD. This CDR3 has 17 amino acids. The CDR3 bases are TGTGCCATCAGCCAGGGGGTAGGAGCGGGAGTAAGCAATGAGCAGTTCTTC. Protein sequence: CAISQGVGAGVSNEQFF.

The V and J genes are TRBV19 and TRBJ2-1; D may be TRBD1 (6 bases). Trimming stripped 7 bases from V and 5 bases from J, with 12 bases between. The CDR3 is made up of 13 amino acids. CDR1 is LNHDA and CDR2 is SQIVND in the germline V gene (reference sequence). In DNA, the CDR3 is TGTGCCAGTAAGACCCGGGACAACAATGAGCAGTTCTTC. Amino acid sequence: CASKTRDNNEQFF.

This clonotype was recorded a few times. V usage is TRBV5-5 and J usage is TRBJ1-6; D gene uncertain. Per the germline V gene, CDR1 is SGHKS and CDR2 is YYEKEE (reference sequence). The CDR3 has 14 amino acids. V was cut by 1 base and J by 7 bases, with 9 bases left in between. CDR3 residues: CASSLYSPNSPLHF. The DNA for the CDR3 is TGTGCCAGCAGCTTGTACAGCCCAAATTCACCCCTCCACTTT.

The V and J genes are TRBV11-1 and TRBJ2-7; the match to TRBD1 covers 9 bases. CDR1 is SGHAT and CDR2 is FQDESV in the germline V gene (reference sequence). This CDR3 comprises 14 residues. Trimming took 4 bases from V and 3 from J; bases not matched to a gene: 4. The CDR3 nucleotides read TGTGCCAGCAGCTACGGGACAGGGCGCTACGAGCAGTACTTC. It yields the protein CASSYGTGRYEQYF.

V is TRBV11-1 and J is TRBJ2-7; TRBD1 matches at 7 bases. The CDR3 runs 16 residues. Losses at the gene ends were 2 bases for V and 1 base for J; bases not matched to a gene: 8. Germline V CDR1 and CDR2: SGHAT, FQDESV (reference sequence). The CDR3 is CASSLPGQTASYEQYF. The CDR3 DNA follows: TGTGCCAGCAGCTTACCGGGACAGACCGCTTCCTACGAGCAGTACTTC. The variable domain in full, with the rest retrieved from reference TRBV11-1 and TRBJ2-7, is EAEVAQSPRYKITEKSQAVAFWCDPISGHATLYWYRQILGQGPELLVQFQDESVVDDSQLPKDRFSAERLKGVDSTLKIQPAELGDSAMYLCASSLPGQTASYEQYFGPGTRLTVT.